This is a list of T cell receptor beta chains from one sample in a study of blood T cell repertoires in COVID-19. Using immunoSEQ multiplex PCR, the repertoire was profiled, and TCRdb retains in-frame clones only, with some absent. The sample records about 280,000 clones, just under 90% being singletons. The sample taken for sequencing was PBMCs or T cells enriched from blood (not recorded which). These receptors all come from a woman in her twenties or thirties with acute COVID-19. CDR3s include the opening cysteine and the closing phenylalanine or tryptophan. D genes are given only for firm matches. Part of the rows lack a size; the others show once, few, many or a class for expanded clones.

j_call: TRBJ2-5
v_call: TRBV4-2
d_call: TRBD2
clone_size: -
cdr3_aa: CASSQGAEREGPETQYF
cdr3_nt: TGTGCCAGCAGCCAAGGAGCGGAGCGGGAGGGCCCCGAGACCCAGTACTTC

j_call: TRBJ2-7
v_call: TRBV7-7
d_call: TRBD2
clone_size: -
cdr3_aa: CASSPASGASYEQYF
cdr3_nt: TGTGCCAGCAGCCCGGCTAGCGGAGCCTCCTACGAGCAGTACTTC

j_call: TRBJ2-5
v_call: TRBV7-3
d_call: TRBD2
clone_size: -
cdr3_aa: CASSLGSGAWETQYF
cdr3_nt: TGTGCCAGCAGCTTAGGTAGCGGGGCCTGGGAGACCCAGTACTTC

j_call: TRBJ1-3
v_call: TRBV30
d_call: -
clone_size: -
cdr3_aa: CAWSAQERPGNTIYF
cdr3_nt: TGTGCCTGGAGTGCCCAGGAACGCCCTGGAAACACCATATATTTT

j_call: TRBJ2-1
v_call: TRBV29-1
d_call: TRBD2
clone_size: -
cdr3_aa: CSVGLASHNEQFF
cdr3_nt: TGCAGCGTCGGACTAGCCTCGCACAATGAGCAGTTCTTC

j_call: TRBJ1-1
v_call: TRBV5-1
d_call: -
clone_size: -
cdr3_aa: CASSLGHPLNTEAFF
cdr3_nt: TGCGCCAGCAGCCTGGGACACCCCCTAAACACTGAAGCTTTCTTT

j_call: TRBJ2-7
v_call: TRBV6-5
d_call: TRBD2
clone_size: -
cdr3_aa: CASSPGLAGYEQYF
cdr3_nt: TGTGCCAGCAGTCCCGGACTAGCGGGATACGAGCAGTACTTC

j_call: TRBJ1-2
v_call: TRBV7-9
d_call: -
clone_size: -
cdr3_aa: CASSLGTLVTNYGYTF
cdr3_nt: TGTGCCAGCAGCCTTGGGACACTGGTGACTAACTATGGCTACACCTTC

j_call: TRBJ1-6
v_call: TRBV6-5
d_call: TRBD1
clone_size: -
cdr3_aa: CASRRDSSNSPLHF
cdr3_nt: TGTGCCAGCAGACGGGACAGCTCAAATTCACCCCTCCACTTT

j_call: TRBJ1-1
v_call: TRBV5-1
d_call: -
clone_size: -
cdr3_aa: CASSFAGARTTEAFF
cdr3_nt: TGCGCCAGCAGCTTCGCGGGAGCGAGGACCACTGAAGCTTTCTTT

j_call: TRBJ1-2
v_call: TRBV28
d_call: -
clone_size: once
cdr3_aa: CASSNSNYGYTF
cdr3_nt: TGTGCCAGCAGTAACAGTAACTATGGCTACACCTTC

j_call: TRBJ2-1
v_call: TRBV9
d_call: TRBD2
clone_size: -
cdr3_aa: CASSRTSGRINEQFF
cdr3_nt: TGTGCCAGCAGCAGGACTAGCGGGCGGATAAATGAGCAGTTCTTC